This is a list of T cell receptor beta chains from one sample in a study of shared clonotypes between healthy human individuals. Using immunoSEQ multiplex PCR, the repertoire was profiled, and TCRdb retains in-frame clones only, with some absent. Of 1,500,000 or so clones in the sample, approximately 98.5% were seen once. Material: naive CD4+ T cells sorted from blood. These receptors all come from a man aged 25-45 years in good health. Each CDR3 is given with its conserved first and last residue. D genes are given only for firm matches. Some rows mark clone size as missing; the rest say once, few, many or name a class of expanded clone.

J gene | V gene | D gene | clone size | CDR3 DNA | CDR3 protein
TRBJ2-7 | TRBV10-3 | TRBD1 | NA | TGTGCCATCAGCCCCGTCGGCACGGGACAGGGAGGCGAGCAGTACTTC | CAISPVGTGQGGEQYF
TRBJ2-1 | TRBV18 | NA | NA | TGTGCCAGCTCACCACCGTCGGCGGAATACAATGAGCAGTTCTTC | CASSPPSAEYNEQFF
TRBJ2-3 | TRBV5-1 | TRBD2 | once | TGCGCCAGCAGCTTGGGGCTAGCGGGAGTAAATACGCAGTATTTT | CASSLGLAGVNTQYF
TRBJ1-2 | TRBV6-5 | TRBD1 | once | TGTGCCAGCAGTTTTCAGGGGGCTAATGGCTACACCTTC | CASSFQGANGYTF
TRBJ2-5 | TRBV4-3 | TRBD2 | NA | TGCGCCAGCAGCCAAGAGAGGAGCGGGAGAGAGACCCAGTACTTC | CASSQERSGRETQYF
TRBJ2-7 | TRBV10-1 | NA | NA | TGCGCCAGCAGTGAAAAGGGGCCTCAATACGAGCAGTACTTC | CASSEKGPQYEQYF
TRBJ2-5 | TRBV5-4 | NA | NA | TGTGCCGGAGGAGGGTCAGGACAAGAGACCCAGTACTTC | CAGGGSGQETQYF
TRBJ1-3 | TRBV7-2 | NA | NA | TGTGCCAGCAGCTCCCCGGCACGAGGAAACACCATATATTTT | CASSSPARGNTIYF
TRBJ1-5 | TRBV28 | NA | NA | TGTGCCAGCAGTCTCGGCGGGTCTAGCAATCAGCCCCAGCATTTT | CASSLGGSSNQPQHF
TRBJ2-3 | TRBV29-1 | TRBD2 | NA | TGCAGCGTTGAAGGCGGGAGTACAGATACGCAGTATTTT | CSVEGGSTDTQYF
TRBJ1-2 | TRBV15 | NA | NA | TGTGCCACCAGCAGAGTGGGGGTTCAGGGCTACACCTTC | CATSRVGVQGYTF
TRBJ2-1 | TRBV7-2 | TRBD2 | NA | TGTGCCAGCAGCTTAGTGACTAGCCAAAGAAAAACACGGCGGGTTGAGCAGTTCTTC | CASSLVTSQRKTRRVEQFF
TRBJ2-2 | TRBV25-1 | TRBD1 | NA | TGTGCCAGCAGTGACGCAACCGGGACAGGGAAGAACGGGGAGCTGTTTTTT | CASSDATGTGKNGELFF
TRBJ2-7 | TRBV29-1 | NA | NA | TGCAGCGTCGTTGGCGGGGACACCGTGTCCTACGAGCAGTACTTC | CSVVGGDTVSYEQYF
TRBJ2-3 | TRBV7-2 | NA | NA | TGTGCCAGCAGCTTATATCGGGGACTAGATACGCAGTATTTT | CASSLYRGLDTQYF
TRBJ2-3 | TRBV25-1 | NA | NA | TGTGCCAGCAGTGAACAAGACAGGATCTCCACAGATACGCAGTATTTT | CASSEQDRISTDTQYF
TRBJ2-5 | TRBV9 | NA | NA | TGTGCCAGCAGCGTAGACGGTGGAGGGGAGACCCAGTACTTC | CASSVDGGGETQYF
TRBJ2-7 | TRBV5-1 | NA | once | TGCGCCAGCAGCTTATCGGACCCAAACGACGAGCAGTACTTC | CASSLSDPNDEQYF
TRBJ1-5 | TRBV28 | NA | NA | TGTGCCAGCAGTGACCAACTGCCCCAGCATTTT | CASSDQLPQHF
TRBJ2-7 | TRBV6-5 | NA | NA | TGTGCCAGCAGTTACCGGGTAGGCAGTCTCAGGGGCGAGCAGTACTTC | CASSYRVGSLRGEQYF
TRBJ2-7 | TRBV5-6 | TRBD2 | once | TGTGCCAGCAGCTTCCGGGGTAGCGGGATCTACGAGCAGTACTTC | CASSFRGSGIYEQYF